The 21 T cell receptor beta chains below all came from one sample that was sequenced in a study of T cell repertoires in cytomegalovirus infection. TCRdb reprocessed the reads via MiXCR and lists one record per CDR3 protein. The table lists approximately 320,000 distinct CDR3 sequences, over 7.5% of them singletons. The source material was PBMCs. These receptors were obtained from a human donor in good health (CMV status not recorded). Some clones in this sample may be carry-over from other donors' samples.

This clonotype has a handful of counts. V is TRBV4-2 and J is TRBJ1-6; D not certain. The V end was cut by 0 bases, the J end by 7 bases, with 7 bases between. This CDR3 spans 14 amino acids. In germline, CDR1 is LGHNA, CDR2 YNFKEQ. CDR3 residues: CASSQDDTNSPLHF. CDR3 coding DNA: TGTGCCAGCAGCCAAGACGACACCAATTCACCCCTCCACTTT.

The table lists this clonotype with a few counts. The chain combines TRBV6-5 with TRBJ1-1, with TRBD1 as a possible D gene (6 bases). V lost 11 bases to trimming and J lost 0 bases, with 19 bases between them. The CDR3 extends over 15 amino acids. The germline CDR1 and CDR2 sequences are MNHEY and SVGAGI. CDR3 amino acids: CASPRGFYVNTEAFF. In DNA form, the CDR3 reads TGTGCCTCCCCAAGGGGGTTTTACGTGAACACTGAAGCTTTCTTT.

Only a few counts were recorded for this clonotype. This sequence joins TRBV7-8 and TRBJ2-3; D possibly corresponds to TRBD2 (6 bases). This CDR3 is 15 amino acids long. V dropped 5 bases and J dropped 2 bases, with 14 bases sitting between them. Germline CDR1 SGHVS, CDR2 FQNEAQ. CDR3 region: CASSPRDFFTDTQYF. CDR3 sequence (DNA): TGTGCCAGCAGCCCCCGGGACTTTTTCACAGATACGCAGTATTTT.

This clonotype was found many times. The chain couples TRBV7-2 to TRBJ1-5; no clear D. V shed 2 bases and J shed 5 bases, with 7 bases lying between them. This CDR3 has 13 amino acids. Germline V lookup: CDR1 SGHTA, CDR2 FQGNSA. CDR3 DNA: TGTGCCAGCAGCTTATCAGACGATCAGCCCCAGCATTTT. This gives the protein CASSLSDDQPQHF.

This clonotype has ten or more counts. The V and J genes are TRBV7-2 and TRBJ1-6, with 7 bases matching TRBD1. The V gene's germline CDR1 is SGHTA and CDR2 FQGNSA. CDR3 length: 15 amino acids. After removal of 5 bases from V and 6 bases from J, the junction contained 7 bases not matched to a gene. The CDR3 loop is CASSADRRSNSPLHF. CDR3 bases: TGTGCCAGCAGCGCGGACAGGAGAAGTAATTCACCCCTCCACTTT.

Many counts were recorded for this clonotype. CDR3 sequence: CASSLMGREETQYF. As DNA, the CDR3 is TGTGCCAGCAGCTTAATGGGCAGGGAAGAGACCCAGTACTTC. The rearrangement uses TRBV7-2 and TRBJ2-5, with D perhaps TRBD1 (5 bases). The CDR3 spans 14 residues. V was clipped by 2 bases and J by 3 bases, with 10 bases between them. Germline CDR1 SGHTA, CDR2 FQGNSA.

At least ten counts were recorded for this clonotype. The rearrangement links TRBV7-8 to TRBJ1-2, with D perhaps TRBD1 (5 bases). Germline-derived CDR1 and CDR2 are SGHVS and FQNEAQ. V dropped 1 base and J dropped 8 bases, with 8 bases sitting between them. This CDR3 has 12 amino acids. The CDR3, as DNA: TGTGCCAGCAGCTTAGTAGGGGAAGGCTACACCTTC. This codes for CASSLVGEGYTF.

A few counts support this clonotype. This chain uses TRBV9 with TRBJ2-5; D is perhaps TRBD1 (6 bases). The germline V gene has CDR1 SGDLS and CDR2 YYNGEE. V was pared by 0 bases and J by 2 bases, with 14 bases between. This CDR3 is 16 amino acids long. CDR3 region: CASSVGDRPGQETQYF. As DNA, the CDR3 is TGTGCCAGCAGCGTAGGAGACAGGCCAGGACAAGAGACCCAGTACTTC.

V usage is TRBV5-1 and J usage is TRBJ2-5; unclear D gene. The CDR3 consists of 12 residues. Trimming cost V 0 bases and J 7 bases, with 7 bases left between them. From germline, CDR1 is SGHRS and CDR2 YFSETQ. The chain's CDR3 is CASSLVSGTQYF. In DNA form, the CDR3 reads TGCGCCAGCAGCTTGGTTTCGGGGACCCAGTACTTC. Based on the CDR3 plus reference TRBV5-1 and TRBJ2-5, the full variable domain is KAGVTQTPRYLIKTRGQQVTLSCSPISGHRSVSWYQQTPGQGLQFLFEYFSETQRNKGNFPGRFSGRQFSNSRSEMNVSTLELGDSALYLCASSLVSGTQYFGPGTRLLVL.

Ten or more counts support this clonotype. The rearrangement links TRBV5-1 to TRBJ2-7; TRBD2 is a possible D gene (7 bases). Trimming removed 0 bases from V and 4 bases from J, with 14 bases in between. The CDR3 runs to 15 residues. Germline lookup yields CDR1 SGHRS and CDR2 YFSETQ. The CDR3 spells CASSLAAGAIYEQYF. CDR3 DNA: TGCGCCAGCAGCTTGGCGGCGGGGGCGATTTACGAGCAGTACTTC.

This clonotype was counted ten times or more. This sequence joins TRBV12-3 or TRBV12-4 and TRBJ2-7; 11 bases line up with TRBD1. The CDR3 sequence is 15 residues long. The V and J ends lost 5 bases and 3 bases, in that order; junction bases with no gene match: 6. The CDR3 nucleotides read TGTGCCAGCAGTCCCTCCGGGACAGGGGGCTACGAGCAGTACTTC. It yields the protein CASSPSGTGGYEQYF.

This clonotype came up a few times. This chain connects TRBV4-1 to TRBJ1-6; D remains ambiguous. CDR3 length equals 18 residues. V gave up 1 base and J gave up 7 bases, with 20 bases separating them. In germline, CDR1 is MGHRA, CDR2 YSYEKL. The CDR3 sequence is CASSQVPSGGFLNSPLHF. Written as DNA, the CDR3 is TGCGCCAGCAGCCAAGTTCCGAGTGGAGGGTTTTTAAATTCACCCCTCCACTTT.

The chain links TRBV6-1 to TRBJ2-2; 11 bases fit TRBD2. The V gene's germline CDR1 is MNHNS and CDR2 SASEGT. CDR3 size: 18 residues. The V and J ends lost 5 bases and 4 bases, in that order; junction bases with no gene match: 12. The CDR3 DNA sequence: TGTGCCAGCAGTTCCGGGACTAGCGGACGTTGGACCACCGGGGAGCTGTTTTTT. This gives the protein CASSSGTSGRWTTGELFF.

The table lists this clonotype with a few counts. The CDR3 bases are TGCGCCAGCAGCCAGGGGACCGGGACTAGCGGCTACAATGAGCAGTTCTTC. Protein product: CASSQGTGTSGYNEQFF. The chain carries TRBV4-1 and TRBJ2-1, with 11 nucleotides matching TRBD2. The CDR3 totals 17 residues. CDR1 is MGHRA, CDR2 YSYEKL, per germline. V dropped 3 bases and J dropped 3; count of bases not matched to a gene: 7.

V usage is TRBV12-3 or TRBV12-4 and J usage is TRBJ1-1; 8 bases agree with TRBD1. This CDR3 is built from 15 residues. With 6 bases clipped from V and 0 bases from J, the junction kept 6 bases outside the gene matches. CDR3 in amino acids: CASRPETGVNTEAFF. CDR3 sequence (DNA): TGTGCCAGCAGGCCCGAGACAGGGGTGAACACTGAAGCTTTCTTT.

The chain recombines TRBV6-2 or TRBV6-3 with TRBJ1-1, with 8 bases that match TRBD1. CDR3 length: 13 residues. J lost 3 bases, V lost 8 bases, and 5 bases had no gene match. Germline CDR1 is MNHEY and CDR2 is SVGEGT. The CDR3 is CASQDRDYTEAFF. In DNA, the CDR3 is TGTGCCAGCCAGGACAGGGATTACACTGAAGCTTTCTTT.

This clonotype was detected only a few times. V is TRBV6-2 or TRBV6-3 and J is TRBJ2-4, with D unresolved. Germline values: CDR1 MNHEY, CDR2 SVGEGT. V shed 5 bases and J shed 12 bases, with 17 bases lying between them. This CDR3 region has 13 residues. CDR3 nucleotide sequence: TGTGCCAGCAGTCTCGTGGGCAAGGACGCTCAGTACTTC. Protein: CASSLVGKDAQYF.

There are a few counts of this clonotype. The V call is TRBV27, the J call TRBJ2-5; 12 bases are a match to TRBD2. CDR1 and CDR2 (germline): MNHEY, SMNVEV (reference sequence). This CDR3 spans 15 amino acids. V dropped 5 bases and J dropped 6; count of bases not matched to a gene: 7. This CDR3 is CASSAYLAGGKTQYF. In DNA form, the CDR3 reads TGTGCCAGCAGTGCCTACCTAGCGGGGGGGAAGACCCAGTACTTC.

V is TRBV20-1 and J is TRBJ2-3; 7 bases fit TRBD1. The CDR3 extends over 14 amino acids. From germline, CDR1 is DFQATT and CDR2 SNEGSKA (reference sequence). Trimming took 4 bases from V and 0 from J; bases not matched to a gene: 4. CDR3 nucleotides: TGCAGTGCTATAAGGGGGCCTAGCACAGATACGCAGTATTTT. As protein: CSAIRGPSTDTQYF.

V usage is TRBV7-9 and J usage is TRBJ2-1, with a possible D match to TRBD2 (6 bases). V was shortened by 7 bases and J by 3 bases, with 10 bases between the two germline ends. The CDR3 length is 13 residues. Germline-derived CDR1 and CDR2 are SEHNR and FQNEAQ (reference sequence). DNA for the CDR3: TGTGCCAGCACCACGGGGGTCTACAATGAGCAGTTCTTC. Amino acids: CASTTGVYNEQFF.

In this sample, this clonotype turned up a few times. V gene TRBV6-5 combines with J gene TRBJ2-3; unclear D gene. The CDR3 covers 13 residues. Germline loops: CDR1 MNHEY, CDR2 SVGAGI. The V end was cut by 0 bases, the J end by 7 bases, with 8 bases between. CDR3 sequence reads: CASSYSSRNTQYF. In DNA form, the CDR3 reads TGTGCCAGCAGTTACTCGTCCCGAAATACGCAGTATTTT.